A selection of T cell receptor beta chains follows, all from one sample in a study of blood T cell repertoires in COVID-19. Profiling relied on immunoSEQ multiplex PCR, and the TCRdb table lists in-frame clones only, not all of them. The sample contains roughly 200,000 clones, about 86% of which appear only once. The specimen sequenced was peripheral blood. Source of these receptors: a middle-aged man with active or convalescent COVID-19. Both conserved end residues are part of each CDR3. The D gene is left open where the match is weak. Where a row states a size, it is once, few, many or the class of an expanded clone; other rows omit it.

j_call | clone_size | v_call | d_call | cdr3_aa | cdr3_nt
TRBJ1-1 | NA | TRBV30 | NA | CAWSAVTANTEAFF | TGTGCCTGGAGTGCAGTTACAGCGAACACTGAAGCTTTCTTT
TRBJ2-2 | once | TRBV9 | TRBD1 | CASSAGTDPNTGELFF | TGTGCCAGCAGCGCCGGGACAGATCCGAACACCGGGGAGCTGTTTTTT
TRBJ2-2 | NA | TRBV6-2/TRBV6-3 | TRBD2 | CASSYVAGGPFGELFF | TGTGCCAGCAGTTACGTTGCGGGGGGGCCTTTCGGGGAGCTGTTTTTT
TRBJ1-2 | NA | TRBV2 | NA | CASSERWNYGYTF | TGTGCCAGCAGTGAACGGTGGAACTATGGCTACACCTTC
TRBJ2-4 | NA | TRBV30 | NA | CAWSVGGILAKNIQYF | TGTGCCTGGAGTGTAGGAGGGATACTAGCCAAAAACATTCAGTACTTC
TRBJ2-3 | NA | TRBV6-1 | TRBD1 | CASSADRGLTSTDTQYF | TGTGCCAGCAGTGCGGACAGGGGGCTTACTAGCACAGATACGCAGTATTTT
TRBJ1-5 | NA | TRBV5-8 | NA | CASSRALGEGQPQHF | TGTGCCAGCAGCCGTGCCTTAGGGGAAGGGCAGCCCCAGCATTTT
TRBJ1-3 | few | TRBV30 | TRBD1 | CAWRQGANGNTIYF | TGTGCCTGGAGACAGGGGGCGAATGGAAACACCATATATTTT
TRBJ1-1 | NA | TRBV5-5 | NA | CASSTKTNTEAFF | TGTGCCAGCAGCACCAAAACTAACACTGAAGCTTTCTTT
TRBJ2-3 | NA | TRBV4-1 | TRBD2 | CASSHPPQRLATDTQYF | TGCGCCAGCAGCCACCCCCCTCAGAGACTAGCGACAGATACGCAGTATTTT
TRBJ2-7 | NA | TRBV30 | TRBD2 | CAWSKSGTSGYEQYF | TGTGCCTGGAGTAAATCCGGGACTAGCGGCTACGAGCAGTACTTC
TRBJ1-6 | NA | TRBV11-2 | NA | CASSFLGANSPLHF | TGTGCCAGCAGCTTTTTGGGGGCGAATTCACCCCTCCACTTT
TRBJ1-2 | few | TRBV7-8 | NA | CASSLVRTPNYGYTF | TGTGCCAGCAGCTTAGTTAGAACTCCGAACTATGGCTACACCTTC
TRBJ2-3 | NA | TRBV7-2 | TRBD1 | CASSLATGGDTQYF | TGTGCCAGCAGCTTAGCGACAGGGGGAGATACGCAGTATTTT
TRBJ1-2 | NA | TRBV10-3 | TRBD1 | CAAGTGGNDGYTF | TGTGCCGCCGGGACAGGTGGAAATGATGGCTACACCTTC
TRBJ1-5 | NA | TRBV28 | NA | CASSYVGANQPQHF | TGTGCCAGCAGTTACGTGGGGGCAAATCAGCCCCAGCATTTT
TRBJ1-2 | NA | TRBV28 | TRBD1 | CASRTRGRDRGNYGYTF | TGTGCCAGCAGAACTAGGGGGCGTGATAGGGGTAACTATGGCTACACCTTC
TRBJ2-7 | NA | TRBV29-1 | NA | CSVESAEGGSPYEQYF | TGCAGCGTTGAGTCTGCCGAGGGGGGGAGTCCTTACGAGCAGTACTTC
TRBJ2-1 | NA | TRBV6-2/TRBV6-3 | NA | CASSSLGGSYNEQFF | TGTGCCAGCAGTTCCCTCGGGGGTTCCTACAATGAGCAGTTCTTC
TRBJ1-2 | NA | TRBV11-2 | NA | CASSLTEYGYTF | TGTGCCAGCAGCTTAACCGAGTATGGCTACACCTTC
TRBJ1-2 | NA | TRBV7-8 | TRBD1 | CASSPTGGWNYGYTF | TGTGCCAGCAGCCCCACAGGGGGATGGAACTATGGCTACACCTTC
TRBJ2-7 | NA | TRBV18 | TRBD1 | CASSPAGQGPYEQYF | TGTGCCAGCTCACCGGCGGGACAGGGCCCCTACGAGCAGTACTTC
TRBJ2-3 | NA | TRBV5-1 | NA | CASSANTGYTQYF | TGCGCCAGCAGCGCTAATACAGGGTATACGCAGTATTTT
TRBJ1-4 | once | TRBV5-5 | TRBD1 | CASSPGPDRREKLFF | TGTGCCAGCAGCCCCGGGCCGGACAGGCGCGAAAAACTGTTTTTT
TRBJ1-2 | NA | TRBV14 | NA | CASSLLGFHGYTF | TGTGCCAGCAGTCTTCTAGGTTTCCATGGCTACACCTTC
TRBJ2-7 | NA | TRBV30 | NA | CAWGRQLDLYEQYF | TGTGCCTGGGGGAGGCAGCTCGATCTCTACGAGCAGTACTTC
TRBJ2-7 | NA | TRBV19 | TRBD1 | CASSIRIQGVSEQYF | TGTGCCAGTAGTATAAGGATACAGGGGGTTAGCGAGCAGTACTTC
TRBJ1-1 | NA | TRBV6-5 | NA | CASSTQGYTEAFF | TGTGCCAGCAGCACCCAGGGGTACACTGAAGCTTTCTTT
TRBJ2-1 | NA | TRBV19 | TRBD1 | CASSIGGTGGYEQFF | TGTGCCAGTAGTATTGGGGGAACAGGGGGGTATGAGCAGTTCTTC
TRBJ2-5 | few | TRBV18 | TRBD1 | CASSLGQALGTQYF | TGTGCCAGCTCACTCGGACAGGCCCTGGGGACCCAGTACTTC
TRBJ2-1 | NA | TRBV2 | TRBD1 | CASSLARTGGMNEQFF | TGTGCCAGCAGTTTGGCGAGGACAGGGGGAATGAATGAGCAGTTCTTC